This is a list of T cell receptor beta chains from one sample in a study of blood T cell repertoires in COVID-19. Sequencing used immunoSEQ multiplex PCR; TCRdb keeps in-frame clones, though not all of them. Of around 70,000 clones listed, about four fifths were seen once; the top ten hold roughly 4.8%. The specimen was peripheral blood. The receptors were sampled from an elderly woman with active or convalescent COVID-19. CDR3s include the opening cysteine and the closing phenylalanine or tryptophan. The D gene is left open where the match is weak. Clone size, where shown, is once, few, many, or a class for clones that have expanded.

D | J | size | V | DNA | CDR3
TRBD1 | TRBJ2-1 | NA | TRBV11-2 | TGTGCCAGCAGCTCCTACAGGGGACGGAATGAGCAGTTCTTC | CASSSYRGRNEQFF
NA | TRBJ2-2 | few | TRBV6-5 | TGTGCCAGCAGGATAGCGGCGAACACCGGGGAGCTGTTTTTT | CASRIAANTGELFF
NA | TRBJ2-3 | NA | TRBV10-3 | TGTGCCATCAGTGAGTCGACAGGGAGGTCGGCAGATACGCAGTATTTT | CAISESTGRSADTQYF
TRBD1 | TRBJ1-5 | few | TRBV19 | TGTGCCAGTAGCCGGACAGGGGACGGCAATCAGCCCCAGCATTTT | CASSRTGDGNQPQHF
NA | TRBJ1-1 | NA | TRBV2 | TGTGCCAGCGAGGCTCAGGGTACAAACACTGAAGCTTTCTTT | CASEAQGTNTEAFF
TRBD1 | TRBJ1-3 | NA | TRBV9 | TGTGCCAGCAGCGTTTCACAGGGGGGGCGTCGTCTCTCTGGAAACACCATATATTTT | CASSVSQGGRRLSGNTIYF
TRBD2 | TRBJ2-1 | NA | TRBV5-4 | TGTGCCAGCAGCCGGGGACTAGCGGTCGATAATGAGCAGTTCTTC | CASSRGLAVDNEQFF
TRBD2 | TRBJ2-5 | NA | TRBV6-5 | TGTGCCAGCAGTTATTTCGGGGGGGCAGGTGAGACCCAGTACTTC | CASSYFGGAGETQYF
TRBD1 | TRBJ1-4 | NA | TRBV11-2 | TGTGCCAGCAGCTCTGGACAGGGGGGCGAAAAACTGTTTTTT | CASSSGQGGEKLFF
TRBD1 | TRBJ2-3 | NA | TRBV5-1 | TGCGCCAGCAGCTTGCTGGACAGGGGAGATACGCAGTATTTT | CASSLLDRGDTQYF
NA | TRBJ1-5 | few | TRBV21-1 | TGTGCCAGCAGCAAAGAAGGGGTGGGTCAGCCCCAGCATTTT | CASSKEGVGQPQHF
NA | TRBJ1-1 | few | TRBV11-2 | TGTGCCAGCAGCGCCGGACTAGCAACTGAAGCTTTCTTT | CASSAGLATEAFF
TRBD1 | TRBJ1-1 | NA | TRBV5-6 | TGTGCCAGCAGCTTGTTCGACAGGGACACTGAAGCTTTCTTT | CASSLFDRDTEAFF
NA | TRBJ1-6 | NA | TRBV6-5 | TGTGCCAGCGGCGGTACCTATAATTCACCCCTCCACTTT | CASGGTYNSPLHF
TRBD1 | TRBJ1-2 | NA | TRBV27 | TGTGCCAGCAGTCCCCAGGGGGCAGTTTCTGGCTACACCTTC | CASSPQGAVSGYTF
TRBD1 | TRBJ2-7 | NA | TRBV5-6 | TGTGCCAGCAGCGGAGGTATGAGACAGGGCGTACCCTACGAGCAGTACTTC | CASSGGMRQGVPYEQYF
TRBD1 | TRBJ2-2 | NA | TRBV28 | TGTGCCAGCAGTACGACAGGGCTTAACACCGGGGAGCTGTTTTTT | CASSTTGLNTGELFF
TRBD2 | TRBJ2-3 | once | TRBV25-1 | TGTGCCAGCAGGCGGGAGGGCACAGATACGCAGTATTTT | CASRREGTDTQYF
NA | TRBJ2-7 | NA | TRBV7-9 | TGTGCCAGCAGCCATCCAGGGGTTGAGCAGTACTTC | CASSHPGVEQYF
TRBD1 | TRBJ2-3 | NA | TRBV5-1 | TGCGCCAGCAGCTTTGGGGGACAGGGAGTTACAGATACGCAGTATTTT | CASSFGGQGVTDTQYF
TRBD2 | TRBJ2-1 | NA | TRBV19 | TGTGCCAGTAGTATGGGGGGACTAGCGGCCTACAATGAGCAGTTCTTC | CASSMGGLAAYNEQFF
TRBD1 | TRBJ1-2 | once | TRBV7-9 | TGTGCCAGCAGCTTCCGGGCTGGGGACAGGGGTTATGGCTACACCTTC | CASSFRAGDRGYGYTF
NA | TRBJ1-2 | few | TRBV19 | TGTGCCAGTATTAATCGCGAAAACCCCTATGGCTACACCTTC | CASINRENPYGYTF
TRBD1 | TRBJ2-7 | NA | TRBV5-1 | TGCGCCAGCAGCCTGACTCTGGGACAGGGACACGAGCAGTACTTC | CASSLTLGQGHEQYF
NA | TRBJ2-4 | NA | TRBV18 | TGTGCCAGCTCGGGTAGCTCGGACAGCCGCTTAAACATTCAGTACTTC | CASSGSSDSRLNIQYF
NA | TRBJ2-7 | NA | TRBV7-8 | TGTGCCAGCAGCTACCCCCAGGGAGAGCAGTACTTC | CASSYPQGEQYF
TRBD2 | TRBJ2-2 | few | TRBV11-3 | TGTGCCAGCAGCTCAGGACTAGCGGGAGGGAACACCGGGGAGCTGTTTTTT | CASSSGLAGGNTGELFF
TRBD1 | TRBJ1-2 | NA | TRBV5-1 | TGCGCCAGCACTCCGGGACAGGGTGTCTTTTATGGCTACACCTTC | CASTPGQGVFYGYTF
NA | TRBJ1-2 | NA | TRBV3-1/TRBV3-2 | TGTGCCAGCGCCGGGGGAGGAGAAAGGCCCTATGGCTACACCTTC | CASAGGGERPYGYTF
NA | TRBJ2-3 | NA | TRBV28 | TGTGCCAGCAGTTCTTTGACAGGGAGGACAGATACGCAGTATTTT | CASSSLTGRTDTQYF
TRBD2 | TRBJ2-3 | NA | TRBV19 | TGTGCCAGTGTGGGGGGGAGAACAGATACGCAGTATTTT | CASVGGRTDTQYF
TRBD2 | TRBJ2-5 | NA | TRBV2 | TGTGCCAGCAGTGAAGCTGAGACTAGCGCCTGGGAGACCCAGTACTTC | CASSEAETSAWETQYF
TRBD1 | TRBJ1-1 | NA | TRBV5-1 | TGCGCCAGCAGTTTGGGGACAGGGGGCCGCGGCGCTGAAGCTTTCTTT | CASSLGTGGRGAEAFF
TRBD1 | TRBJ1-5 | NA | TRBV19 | TGTGCCAGTAGTCGACAGGGAATTGACAATCAGCCCCAGCATTTT | CASSRQGIDNQPQHF
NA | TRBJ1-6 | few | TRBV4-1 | TGCGCCAGCAGCCCTGCGCTTGGGGGGACTACCCAATCCACACCCCTCCACTTT | CASSPALGGTTQSTPLHF
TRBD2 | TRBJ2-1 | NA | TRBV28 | TGTGCCAGCAGCAGCGGGGGGGCCGTGTCCCCTTCTAATGAGCAGTTCTTC | CASSSGGAVSPSNEQFF
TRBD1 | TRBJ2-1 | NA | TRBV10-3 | TGTGCCATCAGGGGGACAGGGAACCTCAATGAGCAGTTCTTC | CAIRGTGNLNEQFF
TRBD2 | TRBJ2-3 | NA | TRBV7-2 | TGTGCCAGCAACAAACTAGCGGGAGTTACGACAGATACGCAGTATTTT | CASNKLAGVTTDTQYF
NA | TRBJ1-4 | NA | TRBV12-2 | TGTGCAAGTCGCCCCCGCGCGACCGGGCTGTTTTTT | CASRPRATGLFF
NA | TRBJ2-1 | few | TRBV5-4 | TGTGCCAGCAGCTTGGCCGTCCGCGGGGATGATGAGCAGTTCTTC | CASSLAVRGDDEQFF
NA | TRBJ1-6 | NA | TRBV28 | TGTGCCAGCAGTTTAATCAGAGGAAATTCACCCCTCCACTTT | CASSLIRGNSPLHF
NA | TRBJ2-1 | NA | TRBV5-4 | TGTGCCAGCAGCTTGGGGCAGGGCTCCTACAATGAGCAGTTCTTC | CASSLGQGSYNEQFF
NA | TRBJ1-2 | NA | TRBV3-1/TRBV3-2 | TGTGCCAGCAGCCAACAAAAATCGGGCCTAGCTGGCTACACCTTC | CASSQQKSGLAGYTF
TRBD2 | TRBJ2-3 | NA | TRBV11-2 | TGTGCCAGCAGCTTTAGCGGGGCGAAGGATACGCAGTATTTT | CASSFSGAKDTQYF
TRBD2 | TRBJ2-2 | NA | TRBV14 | TGTGCCAGCAGCCAAGACGATTTGACTAGCACGACCGGGGAGCTGTTTTTT | CASSQDDLTSTTGELFF
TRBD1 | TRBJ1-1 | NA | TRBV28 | TGTGCCAGCAGTGGGAGGACAGGACGTTCTTTTTCGGACACTGAAGCTTTCTTT | CASSGRTGRSFSDTEAFF
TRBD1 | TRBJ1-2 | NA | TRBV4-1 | TGCGCCAGCAGCCAAGATGACAGGGTGGCAAGCTATGGCTACACCTTC | CASSQDDRVASYGYTF
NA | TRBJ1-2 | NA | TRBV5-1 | TGCGCCAGCAGCTTGGTTCCCAGTGTGTTCTATGGCTACACCTTC | CASSLVPSVFYGYTF